The source of this TCR beta chain is a study of technical replicates of blood from a few donors. Profiling relied on immunoSEQ multiplex PCR, and the TCRdb table lists in-frame clones only, not all of them. The sample lists 84,000 or so clones, 90% to 95% occurring once. This CDR3 is 16 amino acids long. Germline trimming cut 0 bases from V and 4 bases from J; bases unmatched to any gene: 5. Germline-derived CDR1 and CDR2 are MNHEY and SVGAGI. This sequence joins TRBV6-5 and TRBJ2-5; 10 bases fit TRBD2. Specimen: T cells isolated from PBMCs. This sequence was found in a human donor in good health. The CDR3 DNA is TGTGCCAGCAGTTACTCGCCGCTAGCGGGAGTAGAGACCCAGTACTTC. This sequence encodes CASSYSPLAGVETQYF.